Here is one T cell receptor (beta chain) with its context. The antigen is unknown. The data derive from a study of T cell responses to AZD1222 COVID-19 vaccine. Findings and caveats of the study: The study found vaccine-associated CD4 TCRs spanning spike, dominant at 160-218 and 743-854. After the peak T cell response, and only then, were repertoires sampled. The donors showed a predominance of white British ancestry and of females, with possible underestimation of clonal diversity.

Recipients boosted at about 4 weeks or about 12 weeks are pooled. Germline-derived CDR1 and CDR2 are MNHEY and SMNVEV (reference sequence). With V trimmed by 4 bases and J by 14 bases, 8 bases remained unmatched. This CDR3 comprises 12 residues. Assay: immunoSEQ multiplex PCR; the TCRdb copy retains only in-frame clones and omits some. Of around 140,000 clones listed, 85% to 90% are singletons. The input for sequencing was peripheral blood, taken 28 days after the second AZD1222 dose. The rearrangement links TRBV27 to TRBJ2-1, with 7 bases that match TRBD2. The origin of this receptor is an adult who received the AZD1222 COVID-19 vaccine. DNA of the CDR3: TGTGCCAGCAGTTCTGGGACGGGAGGAGAGTTCTTC. Translation: CASSSGTGGEFF.